In this sample, the clone carrying this TCR beta chain turned up many times. Every patient was untreated before thyroid surgery. The sample belongs to a study of metastatic and nonmetastatic thyroid tumors. Source study methods: A classifier of distant metastasis in papillary thyroid cancer was built from CDR3 differences (across clinicopathological groups). TCRdb reanalyzed the PCR reads with MiXCR. These V and J calls derive from TCRdb rather than the authors' analysis. The data hold some 83,000 clones, with around 13% observed a single time. The CDR3 covers 16 residues. Germline V gene sequence: CDR1 DFQATT, CDR2 SNEGSKA (reference sequence). The trim removed 3 bases at V and 11 bases at J, leaving 12 bases unmatched.

Sequenced: tumor tissue. The J gene is TRBJ2-1, the V gene TRBV20-1; 14 nucleotides align to TRBD2. The sequence was obtained from a female donor with papillary thyroid cancer or a benign thyroid nodule (not recorded which). Some clones in this sample may be carry-over from other donors' samples. CDR3 nucleotide sequence: TGCAGTGCTAGGGTATACGGAGGACTAGCGGGGGGTCAGCAGTTCTTC. Protein sequence: CSARVYGGLAGGQQFF.